These 2 T cell receptor beta chains were sequenced from one sample in a study of CD8+CD57+ T cells in acquired aplastic anemia. CD8+CD57+ cell expansion had been shown by flow cytometry in patients chosen for sequencing. Genomic DNA templated the TCR beta VDJ and CDR3 profiling. TCRdb passed the reads through MiXCR, listing each CDR3 protein once. This sample carries 120,000 or so distinct CDR3 sequences, 40% of them seen once, and the ten largest clones take 2% to 3%. Sequencing was performed on sorted CD4+, CD8+, or CD8+CD57+ T cells (not recorded which) from PBMCs. These receptors originate from a human donor with aplastic anemia.

This clonotype was detected many times. The CDR3 sequence: CSARGQLAKNIQYF. The CDR3 nucleotides are TGCAGTGCTAGAGGACAGCTAGCCAAAAACATTCAGTACTTC. The V and J genes are TRBV20-1 and TRBJ2-4; possible D gene TRBD1, 5 bases. Trimming removed 1 base from V and 0 bases from J, with 7 bases in between. CDR1 DFQATT and CDR2 SNEGSKA come from the germline V gene (reference sequence). The CDR3 spans 14 residues.

About this clonotype: This may stem from a read error, because a much larger clone lies one nucleotide away. This CDR3 is missing its conserved last phenylalanine or tryptophan, likely due to a read error. The rearrangement links TRBV20-1 to TRBJ1-4; tentative D call: TRBD1 (5 bases). The CDR3 covers 15 residues. Trimming took 6 bases from V and 0 from J, leaving 14 bases between them. Germline CDR1 and CDR2: DFQATT and SNEGSKA (reference sequence). Here the CDR3 reads CSASPWGSTNEKLFL. The CDR3 bases are TGCAGTGCCAGCCCTTGGGGGTCAACTAATGAAAAACTGTTTCTT.